These T cell receptor beta chains were read from a single sample in a study of a mutant IDH1 vaccine in newly diagnosed glioma. Their cognate antigens are unknown. Using immunoSEQ multiplex PCR, the repertoire was profiled, and TCRdb retains in-frame clones only, with some absent. This sample has 40,000 or so clones, with roughly 80% found just once. The specimen comprised PBMCs, sampled from a glioma patient whose treatment included an IDH1 peptide vaccine. The source is a man between 18 and 35 years old with glioma. Some clones in this sample may be carry-over from other donors' samples. The CDR3 runs from the conserved cysteine through the conserved F or W. A D gene is named only where the DNA matches it firmly. Not every row has a clone size; where given, it reads once, few, many or a size class.

j_gene | v_gene | abundance | d_gene | CDR3aa | CDR3nt
TRBJ1-3 | TRBV19 | . | . | CASSIPHNSGNTIYF | TGTGCCAGTAGTATCCCACATAACTCTGGAAACACCATATATTTT
TRBJ1-2 | TRBV6-5 | . | TRBD1 | CASSYPDRDGYTF | TGTGCCAGCAGTTACCCCGACAGGGATGGCTACACCTTC
TRBJ2-7 | TRBV11-3 | . | TRBD1 | CASSRGTGREQYF | TGTGCCAGCAGCCGGGGGACAGGGCGCGAGCAGTACTTC
TRBJ2-7 | TRBV30 | . | . | CAWLRGYEQYF | TGTGCCTGGCTCAGGGGCTACGAGCAGTACTTC
TRBJ1-2 | TRBV30 | . | TRBD1 | CAWSGQGAFGYTF | TGTGCCTGGAGCGGACAGGGGGCTTTTGGCTACACCTTC
TRBJ1-3 | TRBV19 | . | . | CASSIGLPGAGNTIYF | TGTGCCAGTAGTATAGGTCTGCCAGGGGCTGGAAACACCATATATTTT
TRBJ2-7 | TRBV25-1 | once | . | CASTATGEPPYEQYF | TGTGCCAGCACTGCGACGGGAGAGCCACCTTACGAGCAGTACTTC
TRBJ1-6 | TRBV28 | . | . | CASGEFRSPLHF | TGTGCCAGCGGCGAATTCAGGTCACCCCTCCACTTT
TRBJ1-1 | TRBV18 | . | . | CASSPLSQLEAFF | TGTGCCAGCTCACCCCTGTCGCAGCTTGAAGCTTTCTTT
TRBJ2-7 | TRBV7-2 | . | . | CASSLGGTTYEQYF | TGTGCCAGCAGCTTAGGAGGGACCACCTACGAGCAGTACTTC
TRBJ2-7 | TRBV7-2 | . | TRBD1 | CASSSQRGQVWQYF | TGTGCCAGCAGTTCCCAACGGGGACAGGTATGGCAGTACTTC
TRBJ1-5 | TRBV19 | once | . | CASSEDRGDQPQHF | TGTGCCAGTAGTGAGGATAGGGGGGATCAGCCCCAGCATTTT
TRBJ1-4 | TRBV27 | . | . | CASSLTGLNEKLFF | TGTGCCAGCAGTTTAACAGGGCTTAATGAAAAACTGTTTTTT
TRBJ1-4 | TRBV6-1 | . | . | CASKPGMREKLFF | TGTGCCAGCAAACCAGGGATGAGAGAAAAACTGTTTTTT
TRBJ1-2 | TRBV6-1 | . | TRBD1 | CASSASGTGFGRGYTF | TGTGCCAGCAGTGCCTCCGGGACAGGGTTTGGTAGGGGCTACACCTTC
TRBJ2-3 | TRBV30 | once | TRBD2 | CAWSAGGPSNTQYF | TGTGCCTGGTCTGCGGGAGGGCCTTCAAATACGCAGTATTTT
TRBJ1-2 | TRBV7-9 | . | TRBD1 | CASSRQGANYGYTF | TGTGCCAGCAGCCGACAGGGGGCAAACTATGGCTACACCTTC
TRBJ1-2 | TRBV27 | . | . | CASSWGGSYGYTF | TGTGCCAGCAGTTGGGGGGGGTCCTATGGCTACACCTTC
TRBJ2-7 | TRBV4-3 | once | TRBD1 | CASSLLPAQGGLYEQYF | TGCGCCAGCAGCCTACTACCAGCACAGGGGGGACTCTACGAGCAGTACTTC
TRBJ2-1 | TRBV5-1 | . | TRBD2 | CASSYHGLAGDSYNEQFF | TGCGCCAGCAGCTATCACGGACTAGCGGGGGACTCCTACAATGAGCAGTTCTTC
TRBJ1-1 | TRBV5-1 | . | . | CASRRGQNTEAFF | TGCGCCAGCAGACGGGGGCAGAACACTGAAGCTTTCTTT
TRBJ2-7 | TRBV5-1 | once | TRBD2 | CASSLSGSTYEQYF | TGCGCCAGCAGCTTAAGCGGGAGTACCTACGAGCAGTACTTC
TRBJ1-1 | TRBV16 | . | . | CASSLTTGTYTEAFF | TGTGCCAGCAGCCTCACGACAGGAACTTACACTGAAGCTTTCTTT
TRBJ2-3 | TRBV5-4 | . | . | CASSLRRGRPDTQYF | TGTGCCAGCAGCTTGAGGAGGGGGAGACCAGATACGCAGTATTTT
TRBJ1-5 | TRBV30 | . | . | CAWNHRDNQPQHF | TGTGCCTGGAATCACAGGGACAATCAGCCCCAGCATTTT
TRBJ2-4 | TRBV11-2 | once | . | CASSLIGGVGKNIQYF | TGTGCCAGCAGCCTCATCGGGGGAGTGGGGAAAAACATTCAGTACTTC
TRBJ1-2 | TRBV12-5 | . | . | CASGLVGSHYGYTF | TGTGCTAGTGGTTTGGTAGGGAGTCACTATGGCTACACCTTC
TRBJ1-1 | TRBV9 | . | TRBD1 | CASSVLPGQGLLATMNTEAFF | TGTGCCAGCAGCGTACTGCCGGGACAGGGGCTCCTCGCGACCATGAACACTGAAGCTTTCTTT
TRBJ1-6 | TRBV30 | . | . | CASVRGRNSPLHF | TGTGCCTCGGTACGGGGTAGAAATTCACCCCTCCACTTT
TRBJ1-1 | TRBV10-3 | . | TRBD1 | CAISEFTGGVGTEAFF | TGTGCCATCAGTGAGTTTACAGGGGGCGTCGGCACTGAAGCTTTCTTT
TRBJ2-1 | TRBV30 | . | . | CAWSDLGFHEQFF | TGTGCCTGGAGTGACCTGGGGTTCCATGAGCAGTTCTTC
TRBJ2-2 | TRBV18 | . | . | CASSPAGLLNTGELFF | TGTGCCAGCTCACCGGCCGGGCTTCTGAACACCGGGGAGCTGTTTTTT
TRBJ1-4 | TRBV6-5 | . | . | CASSSRGRTDEKLFF | TGTGCCAGCAGCTCACGCGGACGGACCGACGAAAAACTGTTTTTT
TRBJ2-7 | TRBV7-9 | . | . | CASSGTRDSYEQYF | TGTGCCAGCAGTGGGACAAGGGATTCCTACGAGCAGTACTTC
TRBJ1-1 | TRBV10-1 | . | TRBD1 | CASPIRPRGQLNTEAFF | TGCGCCAGCCCGATAAGACCGAGGGGACAGCTGAACACTGAAGCTTTCTTT
TRBJ2-7 | TRBV21-1 | . | . | CASSRERERYEQYF | TGTGCCAGCAGCAGGGAGCGGGAGAGGTACGAGCAGTACTTC
TRBJ1-2 | TRBV20-1 | . | . | CSAREQGGYTF | TGCAGTGCTAGGGAGCAGGGGGGCTACACCTTC
TRBJ1-1 | TRBV12-2 | . | . | CASLSDTEAFF | TGTGCAAGTCTCTCGGACACTGAAGCTTTCTTT
TRBJ2-1 | TRBV27 | . | . | CASSYRLEGYNEQFF | TGTGCCAGCAGTTACCGTTTGGAGGGATACAATGAGCAGTTCTTC
TRBJ2-7 | TRBV14 | . | . | CASSHADYEQYF | TGTGCCAGCAGCCATGCCGATTACGAGCAGTACTTC
TRBJ1-6 | TRBV30 | once | . | CACNLGSSYNSPLHF | TGTGCCTGTAACTTAGGGAGTTCCTATAATTCACCCCTCCACTTT
TRBJ1-1 | TRBV7-2 | . | . | CASSLTQVNTEAFF | TGTGCCAGCAGCTTAACACAGGTGAACACTGAAGCTTTCTTT
TRBJ2-5 | TRBV9 | . | . | CASSPPPSGGLIQETQYF | TGTGCCAGCAGCCCCCCTCCCAGCGGAGGGCTCATCCAAGAGACCCAGTACTTC
TRBJ2-7 | TRBV23-1 | . | . | CASSQSPDSSYEQYF | TGCGCCAGCAGTCAATCCCCAGACAGCTCCTACGAGCAGTACTTC
TRBJ1-4 | TRBV10-3 | . | TRBD1 | CAISGGQGSEKLFF | TGTGCCATCAGTGGAGGACAGGGTAGCGAAAAACTGTTTTTT
TRBJ2-7 | TRBV5-1 | . | TRBD1 | CASSGPGTVVYEQYF | TGCGCCAGCAGCGGGCCCGGGACAGTGGTGTACGAGCAGTACTTC
TRBJ1-2 | TRBV18 | . | . | CASSPPIQRVLTSEYGYTF | TGTGCCAGCTCACCACCGATACAGCGTGTGCTGACGTCCGAGTATGGCTACACCTTC
TRBJ1-2 | TRBV7-9 | . | . | CAGSSGDNGYTF | TGTGCCGGCTCTTCCGGGGATAATGGCTACACCTTC
TRBJ1-1 | TRBV9 | . | . | CASSVEGDGNTEAFF | TGTGCCAGCAGCGTAGAGGGGGACGGTAACACTGAAGCTTTCTTT
TRBJ1-6 | TRBV4-3 | . | . | CASSQTGGVQGSPLHF | TGCGCCAGCAGCCAGACGGGAGGGGTGCAGGGCTCACCCCTCCACTTT
TRBJ1-1 | TRBV6-1 | . | . | CASSEVYRVAEAFF | TGTGCCAGCAGTGAAGTTTACAGGGTCGCTGAAGCTTTCTTT
TRBJ1-1 | TRBV6-1 | . | TRBD1 | CASRRQGNTEAFF | TGTGCCAGCAGACGACAGGGGAACACTGAAGCTTTCTTT
TRBJ1-5 | TRBV30 | . | . | CAWSLEGNQPQHF | TGTGCCTGGAGTTTGGAGGGCAATCAGCCCCAGCATTTT
TRBJ2-7 | TRBV4-3 | . | TRBD1 | CASSQDRDRGYEQYF | TGCGCCAGCAGCCAAGACCGGGACAGGGGTTACGAGCAGTACTTC
TRBJ1-5 | TRBV6-5 | few | TRBD1 | CASSSGGRNQPQHF | TGTGCCAGCAGTTCAGGGGGTCGGAATCAGCCCCAGCATTTT